This T cell receptor (beta chain) comes out of a study of early T cells in non-severe SARS-CoV-2 infection. Study overall: Unsorted whole-blood RNA was sequenced in bulk, leaving chains unpaired.

Looked up from germline, CDR1 is SGHVS and CDR2 is FQNEAQ. CDR3 length: 14 residues. The junction had 3 bases not matched to a gene; V was cut back by 3 bases and J by 2 bases. Findings and caveats of the study: Sequences matched to VDJdb favored anti-spike CD8 responses, while private and CD4 specificities were missed.

Attached unique molecular identifiers marked individual cDNA molecules. One entry per CDR3 protein results from TCRdb running MiXCR on the 5' RACE reads. In the table there are fewer than 35,000 distinct CDR3 sequences, under 6.5% of which are singletons. Only a few counts were recorded for this clonotype. Its antigen is as yet unknown. The chain couples TRBV7-8 to TRBJ2-5; TRBD1 matches 7 bases. This receptor was taken from an adult who was a healthcare worker with PCR-confirmed SARS-CoV-2 infection or an uninfected control (not recorded which). Sample: whole blood. The CDR3 sequence is CASSFSQGQETQYF. In DNA form, the CDR3 reads TGTGCCAGCAGCTTCTCACAGGGGCAAGAGACCCAGTACTTC. Variable domain in full (rest from reference TRBV7-8 and TRBJ2-5): GAGVSQSPRYKVAKRGQDVALRCDPISGHVSLFWYQQALGQGPEFLTYFQNEAQLDKSGLPSDRFFAERPEGSVSTLKIQRTQQEDSAVYLCASSFSQGQETQYFGPGTRLLVL.